The clone carrying this TCR beta chain was detected many times. Its target is not known. This entry comes from a study of CD8 T cells in ankylosing spondylitis. TCRdb passed the 5' RACE reads through MiXCR, listing each CDR3 protein once. In the table there are 250,000 to 350,000 distinct CDR3 sequences, approximately 8% of which are singletons. Findings and caveats of the study: One TCR beta motif, made up of several highly homologous variants, appeared characteristic of ankylosing spondylitis blood. Earlier work had already found some motif variants in reactive arthritis synovial fluid and blood. Clones linked with disease were CD8+ and fairly uncommon in the peripheral blood.

The sequence was collected from a male donor with ankylosing spondylitis. Material: blood, either unsorted or a sorted T cell fraction (not recorded which).

The CDR3 nucleotides read TGCAGCGTTGCCAGGACTGGTGAGCAGTTCTTC. It is translated as CSVARTGEQFF. The genes are TRBV29-1 and TRBJ2-1; the D gene is possibly TRBD2 (5 bases). Trimming took off 4 bases at V and 9 bases at J, with 10 bases between the two ends. The CDR3 covers 11 residues. Germline CDR1 reads SQVTM; CDR2 reads ANQGSEA.